This note documents a single T cell receptor (beta chain) sequence. The antigen is undetermined. cDNA prepared by RNA extraction and subsequent reverse transcription served as the template for sequencing. The data were produced by immunoSEQ multiplex PCR, yet TCRdb's version contains in-frame clones alone and is incomplete. The sample lists about 140,000 clones, roughly 80% occurring once. The record originates from a study of CD8+ T cells in alopecia areata. Study context: Tofacitinib treatment spanned 6 to 18 months, with 6 months off drug afterward.

The sample's treatment: oral pan-JAK inhibitor, 5-10 mg twice daily. From alopecia areata patients, lesional scalp punch biopsies and peripheral blood were collected. Germline V CDR1 and CDR2: MGHRA, YSYEKL. V was cut by 1 base and J by 0 bases, with 12 bases left in between. The CDR3 totals 17 residues. Study outcomes and limitations: Many expanded lesional clones stayed in scalp and blood while on tofacitinib.

V usage is TRBV4-1 and J usage is TRBJ2-2, with D perhaps matching TRBD2 (6 bases). This sequence was found in a human donor with alopecia areata. The sample consisted of CD8+ T cells sorted from blood, taken at week 4, from a patient treated with tofacitinib. CDR3: CASSQVGDSPNTGELFF. CDR3 bases: TGCGCCAGCAGCCAAGTGGGGGACTCCCCGAACACCGGGGAGCTGTTTTTT.